Below are 4 T cell receptor beta chains sequenced from a single sample in a study of Graves' ophthalmopathy and Graves' hyperthyroidism. The authors amplified TCR beta CDR3 regions from RNA transcripts. An initial RT-PCR round employing HTBI primers preceded a second-round multiplex PCR. TCRdb recomputed calls from the multiplex PCR reads with MiXCR, one row per CDR3 protein. There are 57,000 or so distinct CDR3 sequences in the sample; 45% to 55% occur only once, and over 4% lies in the top ten. The specimen sequenced was peripheral blood. Every receptor here comes from an adult woman with Graves' ophthalmopathy.

The chain carries TRBV20-1 and TRBJ2-1; 13 nucleotides agree with TRBD2. V lost 4 bases to trimming and J lost 10 bases; unmatched junction nucleotides: 13. CDR3 length equals 16 residues. CDR1 is DFQATT, CDR2 SNEGSKA, per germline (reference sequence). The CDR3 loop is CSATWTSGGAGGEQFF. CDR3 in DNA: TGCAGTGCTACCTGGACTAGCGGGGGTGCAGGGGGGGAGCAGTTCTTC.

The V gene is TRBV20-1, the J gene TRBJ2-2; 7 bases line up with TRBD2. In germline, CDR1 is DFQATT, CDR2 SNEGSKA (reference sequence). With 6 bases clipped from V and 7 bases from J, the junction kept 8 bases outside the gene matches. CDR3 length: 13 amino acids. The CDR3 is CSARRETSGELFF. For the CDR3, the DNA is TGCAGTGCCCGGCGGGAGACTAGCGGGGAGCTGTTTTTT.

In regard to this clonotype: The CDR3 end shows no conserved phenylalanine or tryptophan, and so a read error is likely. The DNA is left out, because the CDR3 cannot be placed on it with certainty; the CDR3 is given as TCRdb lists it. CDR3 loop: CASRRDRWHRGAVL. The chain recombines TRBV6-5 with TRBJ2-2; the table's D call, TRBD1, has no DNA check behind it. Germline V gives CDR1 MNHEY, CDR2 SVGAGI. The CDR3 contains 14 residues when both ends are counted.

V and J are TRBV13 and TRBJ2-5; D may be TRBD1 (6 bases). The germline V and J ends were trimmed by 0 bases and 7 bases, with 9 bases remaining between them. The CDR3 is made up of 13 amino acids. CDR1 PRHDT and CDR2 FYEKMQ come from the germline V gene (reference sequence). The CDR3 bases are TGTGCCAGCAGCTTAGGGACAGGAGGGACCCAGTACTTC. This encodes CASSLGTGGTQYF.